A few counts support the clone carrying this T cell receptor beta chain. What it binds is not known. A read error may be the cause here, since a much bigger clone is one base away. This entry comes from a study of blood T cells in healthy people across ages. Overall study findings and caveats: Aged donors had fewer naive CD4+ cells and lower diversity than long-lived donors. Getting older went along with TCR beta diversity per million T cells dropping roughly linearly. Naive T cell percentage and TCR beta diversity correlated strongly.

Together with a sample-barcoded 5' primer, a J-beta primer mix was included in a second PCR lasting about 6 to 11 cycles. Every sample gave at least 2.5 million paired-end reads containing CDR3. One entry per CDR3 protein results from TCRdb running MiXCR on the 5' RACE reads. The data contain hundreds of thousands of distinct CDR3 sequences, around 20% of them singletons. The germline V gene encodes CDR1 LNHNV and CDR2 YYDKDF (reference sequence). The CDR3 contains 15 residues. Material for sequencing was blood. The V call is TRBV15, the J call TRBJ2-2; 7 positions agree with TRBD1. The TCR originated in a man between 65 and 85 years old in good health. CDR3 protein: CATSKTGSYTGEPFF. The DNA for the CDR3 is TGTGCCACCAGCAAGACAGGGTCTTACACCGGGGAGCCGTTTTTT.